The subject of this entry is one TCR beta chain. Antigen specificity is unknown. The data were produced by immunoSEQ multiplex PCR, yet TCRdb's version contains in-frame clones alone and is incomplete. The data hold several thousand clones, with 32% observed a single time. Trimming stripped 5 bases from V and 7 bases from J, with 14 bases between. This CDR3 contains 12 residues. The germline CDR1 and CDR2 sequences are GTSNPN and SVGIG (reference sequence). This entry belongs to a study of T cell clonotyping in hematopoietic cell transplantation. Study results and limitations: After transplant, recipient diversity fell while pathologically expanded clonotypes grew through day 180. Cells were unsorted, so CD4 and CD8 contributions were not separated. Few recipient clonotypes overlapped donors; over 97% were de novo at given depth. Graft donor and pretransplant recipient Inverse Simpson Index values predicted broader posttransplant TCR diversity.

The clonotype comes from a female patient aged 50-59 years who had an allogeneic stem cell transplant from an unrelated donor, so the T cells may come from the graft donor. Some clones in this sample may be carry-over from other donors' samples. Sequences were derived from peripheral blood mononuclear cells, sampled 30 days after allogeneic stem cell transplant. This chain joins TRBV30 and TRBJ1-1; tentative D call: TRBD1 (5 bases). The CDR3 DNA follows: TGTGCCTGGGGGAGGCAGGGCCTTGAAGCTTTCTTT. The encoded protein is CAWGRQGLEAFF.